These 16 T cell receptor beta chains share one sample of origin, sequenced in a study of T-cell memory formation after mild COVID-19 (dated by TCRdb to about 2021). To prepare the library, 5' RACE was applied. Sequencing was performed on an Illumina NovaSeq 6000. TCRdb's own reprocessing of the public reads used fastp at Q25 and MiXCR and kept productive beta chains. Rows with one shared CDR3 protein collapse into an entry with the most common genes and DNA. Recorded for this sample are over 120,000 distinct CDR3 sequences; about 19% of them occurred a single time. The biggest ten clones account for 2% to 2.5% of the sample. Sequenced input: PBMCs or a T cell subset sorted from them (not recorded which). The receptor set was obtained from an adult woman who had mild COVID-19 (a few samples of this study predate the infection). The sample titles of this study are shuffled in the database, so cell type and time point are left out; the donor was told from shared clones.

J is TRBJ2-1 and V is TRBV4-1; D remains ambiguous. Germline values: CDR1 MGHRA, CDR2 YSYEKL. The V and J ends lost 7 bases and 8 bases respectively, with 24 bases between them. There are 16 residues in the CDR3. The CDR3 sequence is CASTKGWLPPRDEQFF. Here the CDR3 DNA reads TGCGCCAGCACCAAAGGATGGCTCCCACCAAGGGATGAGCAGTTCTTC.

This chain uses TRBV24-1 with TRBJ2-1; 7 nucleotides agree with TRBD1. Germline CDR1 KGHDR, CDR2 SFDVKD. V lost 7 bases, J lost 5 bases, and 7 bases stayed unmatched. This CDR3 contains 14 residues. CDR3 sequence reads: CATSLPDRDNEQFF. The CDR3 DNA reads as TGTGCCACCAGCCTACCCGACAGGGACAATGAGCAGTTCTTC.

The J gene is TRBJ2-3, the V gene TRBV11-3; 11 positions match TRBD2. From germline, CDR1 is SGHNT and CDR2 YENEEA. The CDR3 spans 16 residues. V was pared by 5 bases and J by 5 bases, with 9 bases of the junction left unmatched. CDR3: CASSLGTSGTVDTQYF. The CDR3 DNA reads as TGTGCCAGCAGCCTGGGGACTAGCGGCACCGTAGATACGCAGTATTTT. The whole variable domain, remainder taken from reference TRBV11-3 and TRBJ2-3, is EAGVVQSPRYKIIEKKQPVAFWCNPISGHNTLYWYLQNLGQGPELLIRYENEEAVDDSQLPKDRFSAERLKGVDSTLKIQPAELGDSAVYLCASSLGTSGTVDTQYFGPGTRLTVL.

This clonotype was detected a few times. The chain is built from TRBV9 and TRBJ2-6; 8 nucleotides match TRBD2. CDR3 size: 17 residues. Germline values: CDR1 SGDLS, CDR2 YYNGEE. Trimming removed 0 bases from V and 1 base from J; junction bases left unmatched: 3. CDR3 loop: CASSVAGGSSGANVLTF. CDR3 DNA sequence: TGTGCCAGCAGCGTAGCGGGGGGGAGTTCTGGGGCCAACGTCCTGACTTTC.

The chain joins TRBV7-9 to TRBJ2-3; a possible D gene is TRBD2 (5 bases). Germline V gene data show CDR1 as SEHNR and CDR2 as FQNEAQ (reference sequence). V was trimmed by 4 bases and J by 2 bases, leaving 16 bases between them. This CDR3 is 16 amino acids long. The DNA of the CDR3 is TGTGCCAGCAGCTATGGGTCTCCCCGGGACACAGATACGCAGTATTTT. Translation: CASSYGSPRDTDTQYF.

The CDR3 sequence is CSARDPNRQNAPYNEQFF. The CDR3 nucleotides read TGCAGTGCTAGAGACCCCAACAGACAGAACGCTCCCTACAATGAGCAGTTCTTC. V is TRBV20-1 and J is TRBJ2-1, with a tentative D call TRBD1 (5 bases). V was shortened by 0 bases and J by 2 bases, with 20 bases between the two germline ends. The CDR3 is made up of 18 amino acids. Germline V gene data show CDR1 as DFQATT and CDR2 as SNEGSKA (reference sequence).

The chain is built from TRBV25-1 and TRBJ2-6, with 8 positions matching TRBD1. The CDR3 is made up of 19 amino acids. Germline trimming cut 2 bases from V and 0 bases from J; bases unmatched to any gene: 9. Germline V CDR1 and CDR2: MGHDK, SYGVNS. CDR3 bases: TGTGCCAGCAGTGAACGATCCGGGACAGGCGTCTCTGGGGCCAACGTCCTGACTTTC. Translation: CASSERSGTGVSGANVLTF.

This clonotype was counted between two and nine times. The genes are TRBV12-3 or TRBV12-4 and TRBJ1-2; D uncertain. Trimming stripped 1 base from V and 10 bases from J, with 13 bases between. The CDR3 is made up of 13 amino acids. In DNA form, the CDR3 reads TGTGCCAGCAGTTTAGAAGGGCGCGCCCTCTACACCTTC. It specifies CASSLEGRALYTF.

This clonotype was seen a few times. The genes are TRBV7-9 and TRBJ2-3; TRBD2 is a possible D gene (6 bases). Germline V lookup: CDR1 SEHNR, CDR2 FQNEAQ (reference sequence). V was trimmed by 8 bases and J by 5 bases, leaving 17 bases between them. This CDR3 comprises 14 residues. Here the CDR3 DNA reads TGTGCCAGCGGTCTGCTATTCGGGGGAGATACGCAGTATTTT. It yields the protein CASGLLFGGDTQYF.

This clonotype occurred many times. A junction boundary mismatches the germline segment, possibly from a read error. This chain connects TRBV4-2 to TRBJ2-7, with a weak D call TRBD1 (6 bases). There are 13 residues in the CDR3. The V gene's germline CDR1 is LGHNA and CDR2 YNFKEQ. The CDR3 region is CASSQDRGYEQYF. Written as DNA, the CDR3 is TGCGCCAGCAGCCAAGATAGGGGGTACGAGCAGTACTTC.

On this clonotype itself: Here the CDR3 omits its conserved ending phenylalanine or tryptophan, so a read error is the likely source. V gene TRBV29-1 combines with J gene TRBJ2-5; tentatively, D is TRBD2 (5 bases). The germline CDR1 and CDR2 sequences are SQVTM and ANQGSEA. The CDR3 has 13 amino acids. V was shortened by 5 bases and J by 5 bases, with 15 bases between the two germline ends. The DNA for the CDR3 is TGCAGCGTTATCCGGACCGGCGGGGAGACCCAGTACGTC. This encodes CSVIRTGGETQYV.

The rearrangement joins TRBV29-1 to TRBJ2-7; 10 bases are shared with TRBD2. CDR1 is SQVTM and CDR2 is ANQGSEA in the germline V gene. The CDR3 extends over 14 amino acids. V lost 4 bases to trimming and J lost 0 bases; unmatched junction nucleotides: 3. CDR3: CSVGSGGGSYEQYF. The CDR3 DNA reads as TGCAGCGTTGGCAGCGGGGGGGGCTCCTACGAGCAGTACTTC.

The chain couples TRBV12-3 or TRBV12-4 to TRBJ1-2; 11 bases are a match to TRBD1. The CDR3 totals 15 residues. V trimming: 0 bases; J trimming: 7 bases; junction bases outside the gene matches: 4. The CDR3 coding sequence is TGTGCCAGCAGTTTAGCGTCCGGGACAGGGGGTGGCTACACCTTC. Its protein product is CASSLASGTGGGYTF.

Here the CDR3 reads CASSSGDPSYNEQFF. Here the CDR3 DNA reads TGTGCCAGCAGCTCCGGGGACCCCTCCTACAATGAGCAGTTCTTC. The V and J genes are TRBV7-9 and TRBJ2-1; D possibly uses TRBD1 or TRBD2 (5 bases each). Germline loops: CDR1 SEHNR, CDR2 FQNEAQ (reference sequence). This CDR3 is 15 amino acids long. Trimming took off 4 bases at V and 0 bases at J, with 10 bases between the two ends.

As DNA, the CDR3 is TGCGCCAGCAGCTTGTCATCGACAGGGGAAATAACCCTCCACTTT. The encoded protein is CASSLSSTGEITLHF. The chain couples TRBV5-1 to TRBJ1-6; 8 bases are a match to TRBD1. The CDR3 totals 15 residues. Germline values: CDR1 SGHRS, CDR2 YFSETQ. Unmatched junction bases numbered 11, after V lost 1 base and J lost 14 bases.

The CDR3 reads CSARSGVTYEQYF. CDR3 bases: TGCAGTGCTAGGTCGGGAGTGACCTACGAGCAGTACTTC. The chain joins TRBV20-1 to TRBJ2-7; D may be TRBD2 (6 bases). The CDR3 has 13 amino acids. V was clipped by 3 bases and J by 2 bases, with 11 bases between them. Germline V lookup: CDR1 DFQATT, CDR2 SNEGSKA (reference sequence).